This is a list of T cell receptor beta chains from one sample in a study of identical twins. From the 5' RACE reads, TCRdb called clonotypes with MiXCR, one entry per CDR3 protein. The table records roughly 1,500,000 distinct CDR3 sequences, roughly a third of them present only once. Sequenced material: cord blood. The receptor set was obtained from a newborn girl in good health. CDR3s include the opening cysteine and the closing phenylalanine or tryptophan. Each record gives: D gene, J gene, V gene, clone size, CDR3 DNA, CDR3 protein. A D gene is named only where the DNA matches it firmly. Only some rows state a clone size, as once, few, many or a class for expanded clones.

TRBD1,TRBJ2-4,TRBV2,.,TGTGCCAGCAGCGCCGGACAGGGGAGAGCCAAAAACACTCAGTACTTC,CASSAGQGRAKNTQYF
TRBD2,TRBJ2-3,TRBV5-1,.,TGCGCCAGCAGCCCTGGAGGACTAGCGGGTAACGCAGATACGCAGTATTTT,CASSPGGLAGNADTQYF
.,TRBJ2-3,TRBV29-1,many,TGCAGCGTTGCCCCCTCCGTGGATACGCAGTATTTT,CSVAPSVDTQYF
TRBD2,TRBJ2-3,TRBV7-2,.,TGTGCCGGCAGCCTTGGACTAGCGGGAGTCCCAGATACGCAGTATTTT,CAGSLGLAGVPDTQYF
.,TRBJ2-7,TRBV9,few,TGTGCCAGCAGCGTAGCGGCAGGGGTAAACGAGCAGTACTTC,CASSVAAGVNEQYF
.,TRBJ1-4,TRBV20-1,few,TGCAGTGCTAGAGTGAGAGGGACTAATGAAAAACTGTTTTTT,CSARVRGTNEKLFF
.,TRBJ1-1,TRBV11-2,.,TGTGCCAGCACCCCTTGGGGACATCACACTGAAGCTTTCTTT,CASTPWGHHTEAFF
.,TRBJ1-2,TRBV12-3/TRBV12-4,.,TGTGCCAGCAGTCCCCCCCGGGAGGGGAGCAGGGGTACGGCTAACTATGGCTACACCTTC,CASSPPREGSRGTANYGYTF
.,TRBJ2-1,TRBV6-1,few,TGTGCCATCACCCCCTACAATGAGCAGTTCTTC,CAITPYNEQFF
TRBD1,TRBJ1-6,TRBV23-1,.,TGCGCCAGGAGACAGGGCCGATTTTATAATTCACCCCTCCACTTT,CARRQGRFYNSPLHF
.,TRBJ1-4,TRBV6-1,.,TGTGCCAGCATCCCACAGGCAACTAATGAAAAACTGTTTTTT,CASIPQATNEKLFF
.,TRBJ2-1,TRBV2,few,TGTGCCAGCAGTCATCGCGGAGGATTGTACAAGGAGCAGTTCTTC,CASSHRGGLYKEQFF
.,TRBJ1-2,TRBV27,.,TGTGCCAGCACCCCGGGGGCCTATGGCTACACCTTC,CASTPGAYGYTF